The clone carrying this T cell receptor (beta chain) was seen only a few times. No antigen is known for it. Sorting of CD4+ naive, central memory, regulatory and stem cell-like memory cells was performed via CD45RO/CCR7/CD25/CD127/CD95/CD27. As every portion of the isolated RNA was reverse transcribed, the sequencing read expressed TCRB transcripts. The data were produced by immunoSEQ multiplex PCR, yet TCRdb's version contains in-frame clones alone and is incomplete. The sample includes around 400,000 clones, around 13% of them seen just once. The sample comes from a study of beta chain features in type 1 diabetes. For the study at large: On cell yields, gender and age, patients and healthy donors were similar. General study findings and limits: TCRB CDR3s from Type 1 diabetes patients were moderately but significantly shorter in all four CD4+ subsets.

The CDR3 extends over 17 amino acids. After removal of 0 bases from V and 0 bases from J, the junction contained 5 bases not matched to a gene. The sequenced sample was naive CD4+ T cells from blood. This chain joins TRBV23-1 and TRBJ1-3; the match to TRBD1 covers 7 bases. TRBV23-1 qualifies as an ORF whose function is uncertain. This TCR came from a man aged 18 to 30 in good health. This CDR3 is CASSQSGQVHSGNTIYF. The CDR3 DNA follows: TGCGCCAGCAGTCAATCTGGACAGGTCCACTCTGGAAACACCATATATTTT.